The sequence of this T cell receptor (beta chain) was determined in a study of Graves' ophthalmopathy and Graves' hyperthyroidism (dated by TCRdb to the late 2010s). For context, the study as a whole: Peripheral blood was collected at initial diagnosis, before any treatment. TCR beta repertoire signatures were used to distinguish Graves' ophthalmopathy from Graves' hyperthyroidism and to predict progression to ophthalmopathy. In total, around 130 blood samples were TCR-sequenced: roughly 45 ophthalmopathy, some 80 hyperthyroidism and some 17 hyperthyroidism-to-ophthalmopathy patients. To explore V-J signatures distinguishing ophthalmopathy from hyperthyroidism, a discovery set of about a hundred patients (more than 40 ophthalmopathy, around 55 stable hyperthyroidism) was enrolled. An independent validation cohort was composed of some 19 hyperthyroidism patients and around 16 patients who later progressed from hyperthyroidism to ophthalmopathy. In over five hyperthyroidism patients, T-cell repertoires of thyroid tissue and blood were compared. After sampling, hyperthyroidism patients received methimazole starting at 30 mg daily, and ophthalmopathy patients received high-dose intravenous methylprednisolone. The 85 to 100 discovery patients were divided at random into training and test sets in a 7:3 ratio.

The study at large found these results: The 13-signature model separated ophthalmopathy from stable hyperthyroidism with roughly 88% sensitivity and about 81% specificity in cross-validation, and 80%/75% in the test set. Sample size was not statistically predetermined, and group allocation was not concealed from the investigators. Most expanded thyroid clonotypes with frequency above 0.001 were also detected in blood, suggesting blood repertoires may reflect the thyroid immune response. In validation, the model predicted ophthalmopathy progression with less than 71% sensitivity and roughly 78% specificity; eleven to twelve predicted patients were CT-confirmed with GO in a median of around 6 months.

V is pared back by 2 bases and J by 3 bases, with 20 bases lying between the germline termini. The germline V gene yields MNHEY for CDR1 and SVGEGT for CDR2. From cysteine to phenylalanine, the CDR3 is 18 amino acids long. Just CDR3 DNA is preserved here, 54 bases in frame from base 1. Concerning this clonotype: The antigen it recognizes is unknown. Per-base qualities were not stored, and no clone one base away is much larger.

TCR beta CDR3 regions were amplified from RNA transcripts for repertoire sequencing. The first round of RT-PCR was done with HTBI primers and the Qiagen OneStep RT-PCR kit, and was followed by a second round of multiplex PCR, then size selection and purification. The libraries underwent paired-end sequencing with 100 bp reads on an Illumina HiSeq2000. In the source study's methods: SOAPnuke was used to process the reads, removing any read that contained adapters or uncalled bases, had a mean Phred below 15, or lacked an exact match to the constant primer or identifier. High-quality paired reads were merged with COPE v1.2.5. Clonotypes were defined as unique nucleotide sequences and were aligned to IMGT TRB V, D and J references using MiTCR v1.1. The analysis was limited to V-J combinations with a frequency above 0.0001, which together covered over 99% of the repertoires. For each V-J combination, a TCR clonal expansion and chaos score was defined as F50 clonal expansion divided by the chaos observed in the TCRdist matrix. Welch's t-statistics and random forest were used to narrow the features down to 10 to 15 V-J combinations, which were then fed into a naive Bayes classifier. Thyroid-blood repertoire similarity was quantified with the Morisita-Horn index. TCRdb itself trimmed the public reads at Q25 with fastp, ran MiXCR and retained productive beta chains. Under each unique CDR3 protein, matching rows form one entry showing the most common genes and DNA. For this entry, the V and J calls and clone size follow TCRdb and not the study's own pipeline. This sample holds about 220,000 distinct CDR3 sequences; around a fifth were observed only once. In total, the top ten clones hold roughly 42% of the sample.

Ophthalmopathy patients had moderately to severely active disease, Clinical Activity Score of at least 3, NOSPECS grade of at least 4, and disease duration under 3 months. Patients were excluded if they had other autoimmune diseases, uncontrolled infections, pregnancy or lactation. Clinical symptoms, serum thyroxine, TRAb, thyroid ultrasound and orbital computed tomography formed the basis of the diagnosis. Ficoll-Paque density gradient centrifugation was used to isolate PBMCs from about 9 ml of fresh peripheral blood. Trizol reagent was used to extract the total RNA, and its quality was then checked on an Agilent 2100 Bioanalyzer.

This TCR was recovered from a woman aged 50 to 60 with Graves' ophthalmopathy. Donor details come from another sample of the same person, matched by shared clones. Sequenced material: peripheral blood. The V and J segments used are TRBV6-2 or TRBV6-3 and TRBJ2-4; the D gene assignment is ambiguous. The CDR3 corresponds to CASSYDPGSVTDKNIQYF. The sequence in DNA is TGTGCCAGCAGTTACGACCCAGGCTCGGTGACGGACAAAAACATTCAGTACTTC.